These 32 T cell receptor beta chains originate from one sample sequenced in a study of blood T cell repertoires in COVID-19. Sequencing used immunoSEQ multiplex PCR; TCRdb keeps in-frame clones, though not all of them. Of hundreds of thousands of clones in the sample, more than 85% were seen once. The sequenced sample consisted of peripheral blood. The receptors originated from a man aged 40-49 years with acute or convalescent COVID-19.

This clone was seen once. V gene TRBV11-2 combines with J gene TRBJ1-1; tentatively, D is TRBD1 (5 bases). The germline CDR1 and CDR2 sequences are SGHAT and FQNNGV. The CDR3 has 16 amino acids. The V end lost 2 bases, the J end lost 0 bases, and 13 bases lay between the germline ends. CDR3 region: CASSLRRGGLNTEAFF. In DNA form, the CDR3 reads TGTGCCAGCAGCTTAAGACGGGGGGGGTTGAACACTGAAGCTTTCTTT.

This rearrangement joins TRBV30 to TRBJ2-3; D remains ambiguous. The CDR3 is made up of 13 amino acids. The V gene's germline CDR1 is GTSNPN and CDR2 SVGIG (reference sequence). Deletions cut 0 bases from V and 6 bases from J, with 10 bases between. CDR3 nucleotides: TGTGCCTGGAGTGTTAACCTGAGGGATACGCAGTATTTT. Residues: CAWSVNLRDTQYF.

The chain's CDR3 is CASTQGSSGGELFF. The CDR3 DNA sequence: TGCGCCAGCACGCAGGGATCTAGCGGCGGGGAGCTGTTTTTT. The chain couples TRBV5-1 to TRBJ2-2, with 7 nucleotides matching TRBD2. CDR3 size: 14 residues. Looked up from germline, CDR1 is SGHRS and CDR2 is YFSETQ. Trimming took 6 bases from V and 7 from J; bases not matched to a gene: 9.

This rearrangement joins TRBV19 to TRBJ1-5; D is unresolved. The CDR3 covers 18 residues. CDR1 and CDR2 (germline): LNHDA, SQIVND (reference sequence). The ends were cut back, 1 base at V and 5 bases at J, with 21 bases in the middle. CDR3 amino acids: CASSIGPPGIKPHQPQHF. As DNA, the CDR3 is TGTGCCAGTAGTATAGGCCCTCCGGGGATTAAACCCCATCAGCCCCAGCATTTT.

V gene TRBV14 combines with J gene TRBJ2-3, with D unresolved. The germline gives CDR1 SGHDN, CDR2 FVKESK. CDR3 size: 15 residues. Trimming took 1 base from V and 0 from J, leaving 8 bases between them. The CDR3 protein is CASSQGEASTDTQYF. In DNA, the CDR3 is TGTGCCAGCAGCCAAGGTGAAGCTAGCACAGATACGCAGTATTTT.

The chain employs TRBV14 and TRBJ2-1; D gene ambiguous. V dropped 3 bases and J dropped 6 bases, with 12 bases sitting between them. Germline lookup yields CDR1 SGHDN and CDR2 FVKESK. The CDR3 is 14 residues long. CDR3 amino acids: CASSQSEILNEQFF. The CDR3, as DNA: TGTGCCAGCAGCCAGTCCGAGATACTCAATGAGCAGTTCTTC.

The V and J genes are TRBV2 and TRBJ1-4, with D perhaps matching TRBD1 (6 bases). The CDR3 covers 17 residues. CDR1 and CDR2 from the germline V gene are SNHLY and FYNNEI. Trimming removed 3 bases from V and 0 bases from J, with 14 bases in between. The CDR3 sequence is CASSDPGTFATNEKLFF. The CDR3 DNA sequence: TGTGCCAGCAGTGACCCCGGGACATTTGCAACTAATGAAAAACTGTTTTTT.

J is TRBJ1-2 and V is TRBV3-1 (or the pseudogene TRBV3-2); possibly TRBD1 for D (6 bases). Germline-derived CDR1 and CDR2 are LGHDT and YNNKEL (reference sequence). The CDR3 sequence is 15 residues long. Trimming removed 3 bases from V and 8 bases from J, with 19 bases in between. The CDR3 region has the DNA TGTGCCAGCAGCCACCATATACCAACAGGGCACGGCTACACCTTC. Translation gives CASSHHIPTGHGYTF.

The chain recombines TRBV4-2 with TRBJ2-4, with TRBD1 matching 8 bases. Germline trimming cut 4 bases from V and 9 bases from J; bases unmatched to any gene: 17. The CDR3 contains 17 residues. The germline gives CDR1 LGHNA, CDR2 YNFKEQ. CDR3 coding DNA: TGTGCCAGCAGCCTGAGATCGGACAGGGAAACGGCCTCCATTCAGTACTTC. Translated, it gives CASSLRSDRETASIQYF.

The chain has TRBV7-2 and TRBJ1-5; D is uncertain. Germline V gene sequence: CDR1 SGHTA, CDR2 FQGNSA. This CDR3 has 15 amino acids. Trimming removed 2 bases from V and 6 bases from J, with 14 bases in between. The CDR3 region is CASSLLGGLGQPQHF. Written as DNA, the CDR3 is TGTGCCAGCAGCTTATTAGGAGGTTTGGGTCAGCCCCAGCATTTT.

The J gene is TRBJ1-5, the V gene TRBV12-5; D remains ambiguous. The germline V gene has CDR1 LGHNT and CDR2 FRNRAP. The CDR3 sequence is 13 residues long. V lost 1 base, J lost 9 bases, and 10 bases lay in between. CDR3: CASGLEFPWPQHF. Written as DNA, the CDR3 is TGTGCTAGTGGTTTGGAATTCCCTTGGCCCCAGCATTTT.

The CDR3 protein is CASSPQGFPPDTQYF. CDR3 DNA: TGCGCCAGCAGCCCCCAGGGATTCCCCCCAGATACGCAGTATTTT. This chain links TRBV5-1 with TRBJ2-3; TRBD1 might be the D (5 bases). CDR1 is SGHRS, CDR2 YFSETQ, per germline. The length of the CDR3 is 15 residues. Trimming pared 4 bases from V and 4 bases from J, leaving 16 bases between.

The chain joins TRBV5-1 to TRBJ2-4; D possibly corresponds to TRBD2 (5 bases). V was trimmed by 2 bases and J by 6 bases, leaving 6 bases between them. Germline V gives CDR1 SGHRS, CDR2 YFSETQ. This CDR3 has 12 amino acids. The CDR3 nucleotides read TGCGCCAGCAGCTTTGAGGGAAACATTCAGTACTTC. It encodes CASSFEGNIQYF. Complete variable domain (other parts from reference TRBV5-1 and TRBJ2-4): KAGVTQTPRYLIKTRGQQVTLSCSPISGHRSVSWYQQTPGQGLQFLFEYFSETQRNKGNFPGRFSGRQFSNSRSEMNVSTLELGDSALYLCASSFEGNIQYFGAGTRLSVL.

Here the CDR3 DNA reads TGCAGACTTGGAGCTAGGGGCAAATCCTACGAGCAGTACTTC. The encoded protein is CRLGARGKSYEQYF. The chain couples TRBV29-1 to TRBJ2-7; TRBD1 might be the D (5 bases). The CDR3 consists of 14 residues. Germline V gene sequence: CDR1 SQVTM, CDR2 ANQGSEA.

The chain is built from TRBV5-4 and TRBJ2-7, with TRBD1 matching 8 bases. The CDR3 covers 16 residues. The junction had 12 bases not matched to a gene; V was cut back by 5 bases and J by 2 bases. CDR1 SGHNT and CDR2 YYREEE come from the germline V gene (reference sequence). The CDR3 bases are TGTGCCAGCAGATCCGTCCGGGGGACAGGAACCTACGAGCAGTACTTC. This encodes CASRSVRGTGTYEQYF.

The rearrangement joins TRBV5-4 to TRBJ2-7; 7 bases agree with TRBD1. The CDR3 sequence is 13 residues long. The V gene's germline CDR1 is SGHNT and CDR2 YYREEE (reference sequence). V lost 2 bases, J lost 7 bases, and 6 bases stayed unmatched. The CDR3, as DNA: TGTGCCAGCAGCTTATGGACACAGGGGGAGCAGTACTTC. It yields the protein CASSLWTQGEQYF.

The rearrangement uses TRBV5-1 and TRBJ1-1, with D perhaps TRBD1 (6 bases). V lost 6 bases and J 0 bases, leaving 12 bases between the germline ends. This CDR3 comprises 14 residues. CDR1 is SGHRS, CDR2 YFSETQ, per germline. The CDR3 region has the DNA TGCGCCAGCACCCACCGGGACATGAACACTGAAGCTTTCTTT. Its protein is CASTHRDMNTEAFF.

Only one count was recorded for this clone. The chain employs TRBV19 and TRBJ1-2; D is uncertain. The V gene lost 2 bases and the J gene lost 0 bases, with 7 bases spanning the gap. There are 14 residues in the CDR3. From germline, CDR1 is LNHDA and CDR2 SQIVND (reference sequence). The CDR3 is CASSINSPNYGYTF. CDR3 in DNA: TGTGCCAGTAGTATAAACTCACCTAACTATGGCTACACCTTC.

The chain has TRBV9 and TRBJ1-2; 9 bases map to TRBD1. Trimming at V came to 2 bases and at J to 10 bases, leaving 9 bases not matched to a gene. There are 14 residues in the CDR3. Germline lookup yields CDR1 SGDLS and CDR2 YYNGEE. The DNA for the CDR3 is TGTGCCAGCAGCGTTGACCCGGGACAGGGACCCTACACCTTC. Residues: CASSVDPGQGPYTF.

This chain links TRBV20-1 with TRBJ1-2; possibly TRBD1 for D (6 bases). Germline CDR1 is DFQATT and CDR2 is SNEGSKA (reference sequence). The CDR3 length is 11 residues. The CDR3 sequence is CSAGVSYGYTF. CDR3 nucleotide sequence: TGCAGCGCAGGGGTTAGCTATGGCTACACCTTC.

The rearrangement joins TRBV7-6 to TRBJ1-4; 12 bases fit TRBD1. CDR3 length: 20 residues. Germline-derived CDR1 and CDR2 are SGHVS and FNYEAQ. Losses at the gene ends were 3 bases for V and 0 bases for J; bases not matched to a gene: 11. The CDR3 reads CASSFIRDRGQNATNEKLFF. The CDR3, as DNA: TGTGCCAGCAGCTTCATCCGGGACAGGGGGCAAAATGCAACTAATGAAAAACTGTTTTTT.

This chain links TRBV24-1 with TRBJ1-3; TRBD1 matches 7 bases. Germline V gene sequence: CDR1 KGHDR, CDR2 SFDVKD. The length of the CDR3 is 14 residues. V dropped 2 bases and J dropped 4; count of bases not matched to a gene: 1. This CDR3 is CATSDSRGGNTIYF. CDR3 nucleotides: TGTGCCACCAGTGATTCCAGGGGGGGAAACACCATATATTTT.

In DNA, the CDR3 is TGCAGCGTTGAAGAAGGCCTAATGGCGGGGGAGCTCACTAGCACAGATACGCAGTATTTT. Residues: CSVEEGLMAGELTSTDTQYF. This sequence joins TRBV29-1 and TRBJ2-3, with TRBD2 matching over 7 bases. The CDR3 is 20 amino acids. Looked up from germline, CDR1 is SQVTM and CDR2 is ANQGSEA. Losses at the gene ends were 0 bases for V and 0 bases for J; bases not matched to a gene: 18.

The chain is built from TRBV29-1 and TRBJ2-7; a weak D match, TRBD1 (6 bases). In germline, CDR1 is SQVTM, CDR2 ANQGSEA. The CDR3 totals 12 residues. The CDR3 DNA reads as TGCACCGCCGGGACATCCTCCTACGAGCAGTACTTC. As protein: CTAGTSSYEQYF.

This sequence joins TRBV10-1 and TRBJ2-3, with D possibly TRBD1 on 6 matching bases. V was shortened by 6 bases and J by 1 base, with 14 bases between the two germline ends. Per the germline V gene, CDR1 is WNHNN and CDR2 is SYGVQD (reference sequence). The CDR3 consists of 15 residues. This chain's CDR3 is CASSTQGIGTDTQYF. DNA for the CDR3: TGCGCCAGCAGCACACAGGGAATCGGCACAGATACGCAGTATTTT.

The rearrangement uses TRBV29-1 and TRBJ1-2; D might be TRBD1 (6 bases). Trimming removed 8 bases from V and 6 bases from J, with 13 bases in between. CDR1 and CDR2 (germline): SQVTM, ANQGSEA. The CDR3 consists of 11 residues. CDR3 coding DNA: TGCAGCTTCAGGGGTCAGGATGGCTACACCTTC. It translates to CSFRGQDGYTF.

To note about this clone: Other DNA sequences in the same sample also yield this CDR3. This chain's CDR3 is CASSLTGHTEAFF. In DNA, the CDR3 is TGTGCCAGCAGCTTGACAGGACACACTGAAGCTTTCTTT. The chain carries TRBV5-6 and TRBJ1-1; tentatively, D is TRBD1 (5 bases). Germline assignment: CDR1 SGHDT and CDR2 YYEEEE. The CDR3 sequence is 13 residues long. Trimming cost V 1 base and J 3 bases, with 7 bases left between them.

This chain joins TRBV7-2 and TRBJ1-2, with 7 positions matching TRBD1. Germline values: CDR1 SGHTA, CDR2 FQGNSA. The CDR3 covers 13 residues. After removal of 3 bases from V and 5 bases from J, the junction contained 3 bases not matched to a gene. The chain's CDR3 is CASSLGQSYGYTF. DNA for the CDR3: TGTGCCAGCAGCTTGGGACAGTCGTATGGCTACACCTTC.

This chain connects TRBV15 to TRBJ1-1; 7 nucleotides agree with TRBD1. This CDR3 is 13 amino acids long. The V segment lost 8 bases and the J segment 1 base; nucleotides outside the gene matches: 4. Per germline, CDR1 LNHNV and CDR2 YYDKDF (reference sequence). The CDR3 DNA sequence: TGTGCCACCCACAGGGGAACGAACACTGAAGCTTTCTTT. Translation gives CATHRGTNTEAFF.

The chain uses TRBV21-1 and TRBJ1-2. TRBV21-1 is designated a pseudogene. The CDR3 extends over 15 amino acids. The CDR3, as DNA: TGTCCGACGTTGATTCTGGCGGGAGGGGACTATGGCTACACCTTC. Translation gives CPTLILAGGDYGYTF.

V is TRBV4-1 and J is TRBJ2-7; D might be TRBD2 (5 bases). V was pared by 0 bases and J by 6 bases, with 12 bases between. CDR1 MGHRA and CDR2 YSYEKL come from the germline V gene. The CDR3 totals 14 residues. The CDR3 spells CASSQDFRGFEQYF. In nucleotides, the CDR3 is TGCGCCAGCAGCCAAGATTTTAGAGGGTTCGAGCAGTACTTC.

The chain links TRBV11-2 to TRBJ2-3, with 9 positions matching TRBD2. Germline V gene data show CDR1 as SGHAT and CDR2 as FQNNGV. The V and J ends lost 5 bases and 4 bases, in that order; junction bases with no gene match: 10. The CDR3 loop spans 16 amino acids. In DNA, the CDR3 is TGTGCCAGCAGCCCCACCCCGCTAGCGGGGTCAGATACGCAGTATTTT. Residues: CASSPTPLAGSDTQYF.